The 21 T cell receptor beta chains below were found in one sample sequenced in a study of blood T cell repertoires in COVID-19. Sequenced by immunoSEQ multiplex PCR; TCRdb stores in-frame clones only, minus some. The sample yields tens of thousands of clones, around 67% seen once. The sequenced sample was peripheral blood. The receptors stem from a woman in her sixties or seventies in a cohort sampled during active or convalescent COVID-19.

This clone was found a few times. The V call is TRBV5-1, the J call TRBJ2-5; TRBD2 matches 13 bases. V trimming: 3 bases; J trimming: 5 bases; junction bases outside the gene matches: 13. Germline values: CDR1 SGHRS, CDR2 YFSETQ. There are 18 residues in the CDR3. As DNA, the CDR3 is TGCGCCAGCAGCTCTGGAGCTACTAGCGGGGGGGTGGTGGAGACCCAGTACTTC. The encoded protein is CASSSGATSGGVVETQYF.

This clone turned up a few times. The V and J genes are TRBV6-1 and TRBJ2-3; tentatively, D is TRBD1 (7 bases). CDR3 size: 16 residues. V lost 1 base and J 4 bases, leaving 15 bases between the germline ends. The germline V gene encodes CDR1 MNHNS and CDR2 SASEGT. CDR3 residues: CASSEVEGAFSDTQYF. CDR3 bases: TGTGCCAGCAGTGAAGTGGAGGGGGCATTTTCAGATACGCAGTATTTT.

This clone came up many times. The rearrangement uses TRBV29-1 and TRBJ1-6, with 7 bases matching TRBD1. The CDR3 covers 14 residues. V was pared by 6 bases and J by 8 bases, with 10 bases of the junction left unmatched. Germline values: CDR1 SQVTM, CDR2 ANQGSEA. The CDR3 region has the DNA TGCAGCGTCCCCCCGGACAGGTGGTATTCACCCCTCCACTTT. It yields the protein CSVPPDRWYSPLHF.

The chain combines TRBV19 with TRBJ1-2; D is possibly TRBD1 (5 bases). V was shortened by 6 bases and J by 8 bases, with 22 bases between the two germline ends. The germline gives CDR1 LNHDA, CDR2 SQIVND (reference sequence). The CDR3 covers 15 residues. The CDR3 DNA reads TGTGCCAGTAGCAGTGGGACTCGGACATCCGGAGGCTACACCTTC. Translating gives CASSSGTRTSGGYTF. The full variable domain, rest sourced from reference TRBV19 and TRBJ1-2, is DGGITQSPKYLFRKEGQNVTLSCEQNLNHDAMYWYRQDPGQGLRLIYYSQIVNDFQKGDIAEGYSVSREKKESFPLTVTSAQKNPTAFYLCASSSGTRTSGGYTFGSGTRLTVV.

This clone was counted a few times. The rearrangement links TRBV4-1 to TRBJ2-2; 8 bases fit TRBD1. The length of the CDR3 is 17 residues. Losses at the gene ends were 1 base for V and 7 bases for J; bases not matched to a gene: 11. The germline V gene encodes CDR1 MGHRA and CDR2 YSYEKL. CDR3 in DNA: TGCGCCAGCAGCCAAGTCTGGTCAGGGGGCAAGGTCGGGGAGCTGTTTTTT. Translation: CASSQVWSGGKVGELFF.

The chain joins TRBV2 to TRBJ1-1; TRBD1 might be the D (6 bases). This CDR3 is 14 amino acids long. Trimming stripped 7 bases from V and 5 bases from J, with 17 bases between. Germline CDR1 is SNHLY and CDR2 is FYNNEI. This CDR3 is CASIFGGRGTEAFF. As DNA, the CDR3 is TGTGCCAGCATCTTCGGGGGGCGAGGGACTGAAGCTTTCTTT.

Regarding this clone: One junction end disagrees with the germline gene, perhaps due to a read error. Other DNA sequences in this specimen translate into the identical CDR3. The chain uses TRBV5-1 and TRBJ2-1, with 8 nucleotides matching TRBD2. Germline V gene lookup returns CDR1 SGHRS and CDR2 YFSETQ. CDR3 length equals 15 residues. The DNA for the CDR3 is TGTGCCAGCAGCCTGCGGGGGGACGGCGACAATGAGCAGTTCTTC. Its protein is CASSLRGDGDNEQFF.

The V and J genes are TRBV28 and TRBJ2-7; 7 bases align to TRBD1. The V gene end was trimmed by 7 bases and the J gene end by 2 bases; junction bases not matched to a gene: 8. The length of the CDR3 is 14 residues. CDR1 and CDR2 from the germline V gene are MDHEN and SYDVKM. CDR3 region: CASNLGTAPYEQYF. The CDR3, as DNA: TGTGCCAGCAACCTCGGGACAGCACCCTACGAGCAGTACTTC. Combining the CDR3 with reference TRBV28 and TRBJ2-7 gives the whole variable domain DVKVTQSSRYLVKRTGEKVFLECVQDMDHENMFWYRQDPGLGLRLIYFSYDVKMKEKGDIPEGYSVSREKKERFSLILESASTNQTSMYLCASNLGTAPYEQYFGPGTRLTVT.

The J gene is TRBJ1-5, the V gene TRBV18, with unresolved D. The germline V gene encodes CDR1 KGHSH and CDR2 LQKENI. Deletions cut 2 bases from V and 5 bases from J, with 7 bases between. This CDR3 region has 13 residues. The CDR3 protein is CASSPEGDQPQHF. The CDR3 nucleotides are TGTGCCAGCTCACCAGAGGGAGATCAGCCCCAGCATTTT.

The chain is built from TRBV27 and TRBJ2-7; a weak D match, TRBD2 (5 bases). CDR1 is MNHEY, CDR2 SMNVEV, per germline (reference sequence). The V and J ends lost 3 bases and 7 bases respectively, with 13 bases between them. The CDR3 is 13 residues long. In DNA, the CDR3 is TGTGCCAGCAGTTTCGGACTGTTGGGGGAGCAGTACTTC. Translation: CASSFGLLGEQYF.

This clone is judged medium-sized. The rearrangement links TRBV4-3 to TRBJ1-3; D perhaps matches TRBD1 (5 bases). Per the germline V gene, CDR1 is LGHNA and CDR2 is YSLEER. The CDR3 is made up of 15 amino acids. V gave up 1 base and J gave up 4 bases, with 11 bases separating them. The CDR3 spells CASSQVGDTGNTIYF. CDR3 sequence (DNA): TGCGCCAGCAGCCAAGTAGGGGATACGGGAAACACCATATATTTT.

The genes are TRBV7-8 and TRBJ1-1; 8 bases fit TRBD1. The CDR3 runs to 18 residues. V shed 3 bases, J shed 4 bases, and the junction held 16 bases outside the gene matches. Germline CDR1 and CDR2: SGHVS and FQNEAQ. For the CDR3, the DNA is TGTGCCAGCAGCTTTTCGGACAGGGACTTAACCGATCGCACTGAAGCTTTCTTT. Protein product: CASSFSDRDLTDRTEAFF. Combining the CDR3 with reference TRBV7-8 and TRBJ1-1 gives the whole variable domain GAGVSQSPRYKVAKRGQDVALRCDPISGHVSLFWYQQALGQGPEFLTYFQNEAQLDKSGLPSDRFFAERPEGSVSTLKIQRTQQEDSAVYLCASSFSDRDLTDRTEAFFGQGTRLTVV.

The CDR3 reads CASSDSGQNYGYTF. The CDR3 DNA sequence: TGCGCCAGCAGTGACTCGGGACAGAACTATGGCTACACCTTC. The chain combines TRBV10-1 with TRBJ1-2; 7 nucleotides match TRBD1. The CDR3 sequence is 14 residues long. The germline V gene encodes CDR1 WNHNN and CDR2 SYGVQD (reference sequence). After removal of 3 bases from V and 2 bases from J, the junction contained 3 bases not matched to a gene.

The rearrangement uses TRBV5-1 and TRBJ1-6; D is ambiguous. CDR1 is SGHRS and CDR2 is YFSETQ in the germline V gene. Trimming took 4 bases from V and 8 from J, leaving 13 bases between them. The CDR3 covers 14 residues. CDR3 loop: CASSHGSRDSPLHF. The DNA for the CDR3 is TGCGCCAGCAGCCACGGGTCGCGTGATTCACCCCTCCACTTT. The variable domain in full, with the rest retrieved from reference TRBV5-1 and TRBJ1-6, is KAGVTQTPRYLIKTRGQQVTLSCSPISGHRSVSWYQQTPGQGLQFLFEYFSETQRNKGNFPGRFSGRQFSNSRSEMNVSTLELGDSALYLCASSHGSRDSPLHFGNGTRLTVT.

The chain combines TRBV13 with TRBJ2-7; 8 bases are shared with TRBD1. Germline V gene data show CDR1 as PRHDT and CDR2 as FYEKMQ (reference sequence). With V trimmed by 4 bases and J by 1 base, 6 bases remained unmatched. The CDR3 totals 15 residues. The chain's CDR3 is CASSSSHRGSYEQYF. CDR3 nucleotide sequence: TGTGCCAGCAGCTCCTCCCACAGGGGGTCCTACGAGCAGTACTTC.

The count of this clone is one. This sequence joins TRBV10-3 and TRBJ1-4; unclear D gene. Germline CDR1 ENHRY, CDR2 SYGVKD. V was pared by 8 bases and J by 2 bases, with 15 bases between. The CDR3 contains 15 residues. In nucleotides, the CDR3 is TGTGCCATCGCAGGAAGCAAAGGCACTAATGAAAAACTGTTTTTT. Protein sequence: CAIAGSKGTNEKLFF.

J is TRBJ2-2 and V is TRBV3-1 (or the pseudogene TRBV3-2), with no clear D. Germline V gene data show CDR1 as LGHDT and CDR2 as YNNKEL (reference sequence). The CDR3 has 17 residues. V lost 0 bases and J lost 1, with 12 bases in between. This CDR3 is CASSQDRVSVNTGELFF. As DNA, the CDR3 is TGTGCCAGCAGCCAAGATCGAGTAAGCGTGAACACCGGGGAGCTGTTTTTT.

The chain combines TRBV19 with TRBJ1-1; 7 bases match TRBD1. Germline V gives CDR1 LNHDA, CDR2 SQIVND (reference sequence). V shed 6 bases and J 4 bases; nucleotides not matched to a gene: 8. This CDR3 has 14 residues. The CDR3 sequence: CASRPSGGSTEAFF. In DNA, the CDR3 is TGTGCCAGTAGACCATCAGGGGGTAGCACTGAAGCTTTCTTT. Full variable domain (outside the CDR3, taken from reference TRBV19 and TRBJ1-1): DGGITQSPKYLFRKEGQNVTLSCEQNLNHDAMYWYRQDPGQGLRLIYYSQIVNDFQKGDIAEGYSVSREKKESFPLTVTSAQKNPTAFYLCASRPSGGSTEAFFGQGTRLTVV.

A single count supports this clone. V gene TRBV18 combines with J gene TRBJ1-1, with D perhaps TRBD1 (5 bases). Germline V lookup: CDR1 KGHSH, CDR2 LQKENI. The CDR3 has 16 amino acids. The V end lost 1 base, the J end lost 2 bases, and 14 bases lay between the germline ends. The CDR3 DNA reads TGTGCCAGCTCACCACGGGGGGGTTTGTCCAACACTGAAGCTTTCTTT. This sequence encodes CASSPRGGLSNTEAFF. Supplemented by reference TRBV18 and TRBJ1-1, the full variable domain reads NAGVMQNPRHLVRRRGQEARLRCSPMKGHSHVYWYRQLPEEGLKFMVYLQKENIIDESGMPKERFSAEFPKEGPSILRIQQVVRGDSAAYFCASSPRGGLSNTEAFFGQGTRLTVV.

DNA of the CDR3: TGTGCCAGCAGTTACTTAACTAGCGGGGGGCGGGGTGAGCAGTTCTTC. Translated, it gives CASSYLTSGGRGEQFF. The rearrangement links TRBV6-2 or TRBV6-3 to TRBJ2-1; 12 positions match TRBD2. The germline CDR1 and CDR2 sequences are MNHEY and SVGEGT. The V segment lost 1 base and the J segment 9 bases; nucleotides outside the gene matches: 7. There are 16 residues in the CDR3.

This clone was seen a single time. This chain joins TRBV5-1 and TRBJ1-2; no clear D gene. The CDR3 length is 14 residues. The germline V gene encodes CDR1 SGHRS and CDR2 YFSETQ. V lost 0 bases and J lost 0, with 6 bases in between. The CDR3 loop is CASSLVSSNYGYTF. The CDR3 nucleotides are TGCGCCAGCAGCTTGGTTAGCTCTAACTATGGCTACACCTTC.